This note documents a single T cell receptor beta chain sequence. Distinct nucleotide sequences in the sample also encode this CDR3. V was pared by 5 bases and J by 2 bases, with 5 bases of the junction left unmatched. CDR3 size: 14 residues. Germline CDR1 is GTSNPN and CDR2 is SVGIG (reference sequence). This sample was included in a study of CD8+ T cells in alopecia areata. Following RNA extraction, reverse transcription yielded cDNA that acted as the sequencing template. Assay: immunoSEQ multiplex PCR; the TCRdb copy retains only in-frame clones and omits some. The sample yields roughly 140,000 clones, around 55% seen once.

The receptor was derived from a human donor with alopecia areata. The V gene is TRBV30, the J gene TRBJ2-2; TRBD2 aligns across 7 bases. The input for sequencing was CD8+ T cells sorted from blood, taken at week 0. The CDR3 bases are TGTGCCTGGTCGGCGGGGGTAAACACCGGGGAGCTGTTTTTT. Translated: CAWSAGVNTGELFF.